This note documents a single T cell receptor beta chain sequence. Primers used in a second PCR of about 7 to 11 cycles were a sample-barcoded 5' primer and a J-beta primer mix. Using its own MiXCR run on the 5' RACE reads, TCRdb lists one record per CDR3 protein. The table includes some 1,500,000 distinct CDR3 sequences, roughly two fifths detected once. These data belong to a study of blood T cells in healthy people across ages. Samples each had at least 5.5 micrograms of total RNA extracted. The source of this sequence is a woman aged 18-35 years in good health. The sequenced sample consisted of blood.

CDR3 DNA: TGTGCCAGCAGTTACTGGTCCGGTGTGGAGCAGTTCTTC. Translating it yields CASSYWSGVEQFF. This chain connects TRBV6-5 to TRBJ2-1, with D hard to call. The CDR3 sequence is 13 residues long. Trimming cost V 1 base and J 10 bases, with 11 bases left between them. Germline CDR1 and CDR2: MNHEY and SVGAGI.